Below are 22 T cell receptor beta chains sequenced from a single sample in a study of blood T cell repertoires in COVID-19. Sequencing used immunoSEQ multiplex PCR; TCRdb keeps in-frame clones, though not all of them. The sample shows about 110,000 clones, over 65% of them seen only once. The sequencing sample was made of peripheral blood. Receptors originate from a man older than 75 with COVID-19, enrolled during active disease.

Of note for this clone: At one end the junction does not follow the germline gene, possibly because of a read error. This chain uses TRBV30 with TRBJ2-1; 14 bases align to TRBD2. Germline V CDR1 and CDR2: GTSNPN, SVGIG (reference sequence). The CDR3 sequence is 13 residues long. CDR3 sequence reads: CAWTSGRRDEQFF. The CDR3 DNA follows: TGTGCTTGGACTAGCGGGAGGCGGGATGAGCAGTTCTTC.

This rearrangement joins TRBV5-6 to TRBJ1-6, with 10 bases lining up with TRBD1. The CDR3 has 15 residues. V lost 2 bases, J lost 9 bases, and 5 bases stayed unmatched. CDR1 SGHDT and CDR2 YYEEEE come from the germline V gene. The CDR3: CASSFRDRGFSPLHF. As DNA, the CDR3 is TGTGCCAGCAGCTTCCGGGACAGGGGCTTTTCACCCCTCCACTTT.

The CDR3 DNA follows: TGCGCCAGCAGCTTTTCTAGCCCAGAGACCCAGTACTTC. Protein: CASSFSSPETQYF. This rearrangement joins TRBV5-1 to TRBJ2-5, with a tentative D call TRBD2 (5 bases). The CDR3 contains 13 residues. CDR1 SGHRS and CDR2 YFSETQ come from the germline V gene. With 2 bases removed from V and 4 bases from J, the gap between germline ends came to 9 bases.

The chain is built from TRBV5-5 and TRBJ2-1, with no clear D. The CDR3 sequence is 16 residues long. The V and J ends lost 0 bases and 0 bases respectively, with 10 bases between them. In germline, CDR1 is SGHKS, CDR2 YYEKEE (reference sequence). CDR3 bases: TGTGCCAGCAGCTTGGACCTTTCGAGCTCCTACAATGAGCAGTTCTTC. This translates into CASSLDLSSSYNEQFF. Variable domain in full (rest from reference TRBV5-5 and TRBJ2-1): DAGVTQSPTHLIKTRGQQVTLRCSPISGHKSVSWYQQVLGQGPQFIFQYYEKEERGRGNFPDRFSARQFPNYSSELNVNALLLGDSALYLCASSLDLSSSYNEQFFGPGTRLTVL.

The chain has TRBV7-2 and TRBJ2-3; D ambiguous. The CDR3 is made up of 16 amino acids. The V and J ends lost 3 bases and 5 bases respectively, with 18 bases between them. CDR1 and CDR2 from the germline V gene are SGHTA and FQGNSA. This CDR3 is CASSFQHPPPLDTQYF. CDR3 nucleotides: TGTGCCAGCAGCTTCCAACACCCACCCCCCTTAGATACGCAGTATTTT.

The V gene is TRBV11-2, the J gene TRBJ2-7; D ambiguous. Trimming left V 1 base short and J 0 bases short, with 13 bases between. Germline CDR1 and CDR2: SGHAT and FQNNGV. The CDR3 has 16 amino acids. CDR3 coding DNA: TGTGCCAGCAGCTTAGTATGGGCAGCCAGCTCCTACGAGCAGTACTTC. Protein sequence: CASSLVWAASSYEQYF.

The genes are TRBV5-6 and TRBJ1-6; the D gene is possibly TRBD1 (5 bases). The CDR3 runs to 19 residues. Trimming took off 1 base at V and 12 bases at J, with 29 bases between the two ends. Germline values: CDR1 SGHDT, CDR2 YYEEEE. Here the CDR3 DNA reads TGTGCCAGCAGCTTGAGTCGGGACGCCCTCAGGGAGGTATGGAAACCCCTCCACTTT. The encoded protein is CASSLSRDALREVWKPLHF.

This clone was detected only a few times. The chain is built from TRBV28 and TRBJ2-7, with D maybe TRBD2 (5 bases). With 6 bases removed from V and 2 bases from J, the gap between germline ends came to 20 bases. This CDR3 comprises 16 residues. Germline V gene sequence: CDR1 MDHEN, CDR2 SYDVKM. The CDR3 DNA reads TGTGCCAGCAGCCAACGGGTGGGGAGTGGCGCCTACGAGCAGTACTTC. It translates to CASSQRVGSGAYEQYF. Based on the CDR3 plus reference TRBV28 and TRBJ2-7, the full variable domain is DVKVTQSSRYLVKRTGEKVFLECVQDMDHENMFWYRQDPGLGLRLIYFSYDVKMKEKGDIPEGYSVSREKKERFSLILESASTNQTSMYLCASSQRVGSGAYEQYFGPGTRLTVT.

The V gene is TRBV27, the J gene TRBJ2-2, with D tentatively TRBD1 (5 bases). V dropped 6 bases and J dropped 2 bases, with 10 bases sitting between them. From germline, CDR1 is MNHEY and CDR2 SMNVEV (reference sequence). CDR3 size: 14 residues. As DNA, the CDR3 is TGTGCCAGCAGAAGACAGCCTAACACCGGGGAGCTGTTTTTT. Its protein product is CASRRQPNTGELFF.

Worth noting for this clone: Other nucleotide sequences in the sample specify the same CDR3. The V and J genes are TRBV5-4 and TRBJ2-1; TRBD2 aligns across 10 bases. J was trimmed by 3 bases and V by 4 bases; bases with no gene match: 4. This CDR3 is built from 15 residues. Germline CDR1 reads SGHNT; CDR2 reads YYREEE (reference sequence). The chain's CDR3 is CASSPLAGLYNEQFF. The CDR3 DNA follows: TGTGCCAGCAGCCCACTAGCGGGACTCTACAATGAGCAGTTCTTC.

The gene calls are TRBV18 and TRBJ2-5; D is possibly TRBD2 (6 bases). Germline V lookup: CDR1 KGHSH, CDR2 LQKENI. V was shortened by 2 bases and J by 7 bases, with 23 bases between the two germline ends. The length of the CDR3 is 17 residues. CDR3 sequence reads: CASSPLGIAAGPGTQYF. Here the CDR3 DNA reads TGTGCCAGCTCACCATTGGGGATAGCGGCTGGTCCGGGGACCCAGTACTTC. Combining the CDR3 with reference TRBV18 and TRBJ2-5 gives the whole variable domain NAGVMQNPRHLVRRRGQEARLRCSPMKGHSHVYWYRQLPEEGLKFMVYLQKENIIDESGMPKERFSAEFPKEGPSILRIQQVVRGDSAAYFCASSPLGIAAGPGTQYFGPGTRLLVL.

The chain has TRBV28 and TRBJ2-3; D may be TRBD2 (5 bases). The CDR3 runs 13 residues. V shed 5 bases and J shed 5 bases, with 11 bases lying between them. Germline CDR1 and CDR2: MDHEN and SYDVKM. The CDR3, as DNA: TGTGCCAGCAGTGGGTGGGAGATAGATACGCAGTATTTT. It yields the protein CASSGWEIDTQYF.

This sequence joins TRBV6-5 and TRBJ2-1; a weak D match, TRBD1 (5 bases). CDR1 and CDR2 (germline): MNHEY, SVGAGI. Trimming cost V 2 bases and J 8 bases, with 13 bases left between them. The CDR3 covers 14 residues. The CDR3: CASSYGPGMDEQFF. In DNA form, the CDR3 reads TGTGCCAGCAGTTACGGCCCAGGGATGGATGAGCAGTTCTTC.

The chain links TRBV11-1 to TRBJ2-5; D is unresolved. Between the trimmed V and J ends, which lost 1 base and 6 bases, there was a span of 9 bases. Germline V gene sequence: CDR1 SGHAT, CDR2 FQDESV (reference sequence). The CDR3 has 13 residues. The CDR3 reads CASSLELGQTQYF. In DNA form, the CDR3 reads TGTGCCAGCAGCTTAGAGCTGGGCCAGACCCAGTACTTC.

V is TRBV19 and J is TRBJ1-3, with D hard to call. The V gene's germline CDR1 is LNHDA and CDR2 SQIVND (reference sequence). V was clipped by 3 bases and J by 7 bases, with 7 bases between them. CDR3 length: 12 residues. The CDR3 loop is CASSMLRNTIYF. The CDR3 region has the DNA TGTGCCAGTAGTATGCTTCGGAACACCATATATTTT.

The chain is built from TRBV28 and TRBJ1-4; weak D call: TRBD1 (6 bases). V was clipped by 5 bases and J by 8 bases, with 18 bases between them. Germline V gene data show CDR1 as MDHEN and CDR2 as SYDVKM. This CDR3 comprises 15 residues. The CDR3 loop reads CASSNGGQRNEKLFF. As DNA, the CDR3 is TGTGCCAGCAGTAACGGGGGGCAGCGGAACGAAAAACTGTTTTTT.

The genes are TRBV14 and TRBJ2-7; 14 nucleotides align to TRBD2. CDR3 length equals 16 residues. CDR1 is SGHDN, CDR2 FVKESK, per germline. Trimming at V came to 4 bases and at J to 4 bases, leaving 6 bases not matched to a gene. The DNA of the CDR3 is TGTGCCAGCAGCCCCTGGGGACTAGCGGGAGTTTACGAGCAGTACTTC. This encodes CASSPWGLAGVYEQYF. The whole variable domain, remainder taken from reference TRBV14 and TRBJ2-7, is EAGVTQFPSHSVIEKGQTVTLRCDPISGHDNLYWYRRVMGKEIKFLLHFVKESKQDESGMPNNRFLAERTGGTYSTLKVQPAELEDSGVYFCASSPWGLAGVYEQYFGPGTRLTVT.

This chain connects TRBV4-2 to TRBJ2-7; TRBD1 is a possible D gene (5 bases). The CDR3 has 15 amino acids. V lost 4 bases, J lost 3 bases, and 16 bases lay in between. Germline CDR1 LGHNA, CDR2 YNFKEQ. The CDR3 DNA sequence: TGTGCCAGCAGCCTTACCGGCAGGGTGGGCTACGAGCAGTACTTC. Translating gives CASSLTGRVGYEQYF.

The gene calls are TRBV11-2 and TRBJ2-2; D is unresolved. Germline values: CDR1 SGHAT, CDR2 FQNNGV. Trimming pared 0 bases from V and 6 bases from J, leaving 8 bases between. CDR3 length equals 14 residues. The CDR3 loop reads CASSLEFNAGELFF. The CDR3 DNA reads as TGTGCCAGCAGCTTAGAGTTTAATGCCGGGGAGCTGTTTTTT.

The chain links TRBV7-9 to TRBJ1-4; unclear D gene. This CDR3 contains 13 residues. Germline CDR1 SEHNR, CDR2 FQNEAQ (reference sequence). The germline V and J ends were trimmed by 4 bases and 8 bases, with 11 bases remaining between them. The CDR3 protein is CASSYGRGEKLFF. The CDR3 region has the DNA TGTGCCAGCAGCTACGGACGGGGAGAAAAACTGTTTTTT.

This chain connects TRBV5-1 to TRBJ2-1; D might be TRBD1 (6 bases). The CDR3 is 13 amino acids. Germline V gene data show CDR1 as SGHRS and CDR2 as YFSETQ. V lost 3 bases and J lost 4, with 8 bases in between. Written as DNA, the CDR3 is TGCGCCAGCAGCTCGGACAGTTACAATGAGCAGTTCTTC. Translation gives CASSSDSYNEQFF.

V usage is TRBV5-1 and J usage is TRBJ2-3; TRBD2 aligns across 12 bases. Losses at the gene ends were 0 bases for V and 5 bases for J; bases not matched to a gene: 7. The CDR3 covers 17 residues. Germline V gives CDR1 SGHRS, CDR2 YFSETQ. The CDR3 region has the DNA TGCGCCAGCAGCTTGGGAACTAGCGGGAGGAGGTTAGATACGCAGTATTTT. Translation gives CASSLGTSGRRLDTQYF.